Reported below is one T cell receptor (beta chain). Its antigen is unknown. The table came from immunoSEQ multiplex PCR; TCRdb's copy has only in-frame clones and leaves some out. Here the sample spans 110,000 to 150,000 clones, 70% to 90% being singletons. Germline-derived CDR1 and CDR2 are MDHEN and SYDVKM. Trimming cost V 6 bases and J 7 bases, with 10 bases left between them. This CDR3 has 13 amino acids. This specimen comes from a study of T cell responses to AZD1222 COVID-19 vaccine. Study conclusions and caveats: Nearly half of spike-specific TCRs reportedly target unmutated variant regions. Donors were mostly white British, more females; clonal diversity possibly underestimated.

The chain recombines TRBV28 with TRBJ1-6; no clear D gene. Sequenced material: peripheral blood, taken on day 0 of AZD1222 vaccination. The source is an adult in good health. CDR3 loop: CASRLQINSPLHF. The CDR3 region has the DNA TGTGCCAGCAGATTGCAAATCAATTCACCCCTCCACTTT.